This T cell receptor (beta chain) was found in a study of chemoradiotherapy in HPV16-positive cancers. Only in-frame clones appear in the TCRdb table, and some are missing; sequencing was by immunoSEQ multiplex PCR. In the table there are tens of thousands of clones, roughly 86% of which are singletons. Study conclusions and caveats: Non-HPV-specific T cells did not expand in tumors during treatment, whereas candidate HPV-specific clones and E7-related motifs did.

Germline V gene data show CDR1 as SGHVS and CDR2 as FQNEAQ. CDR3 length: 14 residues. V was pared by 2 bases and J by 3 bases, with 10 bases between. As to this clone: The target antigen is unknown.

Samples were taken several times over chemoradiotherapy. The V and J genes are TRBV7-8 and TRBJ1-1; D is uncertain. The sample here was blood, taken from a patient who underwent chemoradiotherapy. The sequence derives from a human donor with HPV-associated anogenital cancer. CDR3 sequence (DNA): TGTGCCAGCAGCTTATTAGGGAGGGACACTGAAGCTTTCTTT. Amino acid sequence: CASSLLGRDTEAFF. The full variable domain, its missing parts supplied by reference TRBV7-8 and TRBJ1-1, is GAGVSQSPRYKVAKRGQDVALRCDPISGHVSLFWYQQALGQGPEFLTYFQNEAQLDKSGLPSDRFFAERPEGSVSTLKIQRTQQEDSAVYLCASSLLGRDTEAFFGQGTRLTVV.